One and the same sample provided the 24 T cell receptor beta chains below, sequenced in a study of T-cell reconstitution after alpha-beta-depleted transplantation in children. Unique molecular identifiers were incorporated during preparation of the TCRbeta library. Each CDR3 protein gets one entry after TCRdb re-called the PCR reads with MiXCR. The table shows 210,000 or so distinct CDR3 sequences, with 11% occurring only once. Sequenced material: PBMCs, taken before TCRalphabeta/CD19-depleted stem cell transplant. These receptors were collected from a child less than two years old with acute myeloid leukemia, due to receive a stem cell transplant.

This clonotype was recorded at least ten times. J is TRBJ2-2 and V is TRBV2, with TRBD2 identical over 7 bases. The CDR3 runs to 13 residues. The V segment lost 10 bases and the J segment 9 bases; nucleotides outside the gene matches: 11. Germline CDR1 SNHLY, CDR2 FYNNEI. This CDR3 is CATSLSGVWELFF. For the CDR3, the DNA is TGTGCCACCTCCCTGAGCGGGGTATGGGAGCTGTTTTTT.

This clonotype was found many times. The V gene is TRBV10-3, the J gene TRBJ2-3; maybe TRBD2 (6 bases). The germline V gene has CDR1 ENHRY and CDR2 SYGVKD. CDR3 size: 15 residues. V was clipped by 4 bases and J by 0 bases, with 11 bases between them. The CDR3 spells CAISGSGPSTDTQYF. For the CDR3, the DNA is TGTGCCATCAGTGGTAGCGGTCCTAGCACAGATACGCAGTATTTT.

The CDR3 bases are TGTGCCAGCTCACCGGGACTAGAGGTAGAGACCCAGTACTTC. Encoded protein: CASSPGLEVETQYF. The chain couples TRBV18 to TRBJ2-5, with TRBD2 matching 8 bases. The CDR3 sequence is 14 residues long. V trimming: 3 bases; J trimming: 4 bases; junction bases outside the gene matches: 4. Germline V lookup: CDR1 KGHSH, CDR2 LQKENI.

This clonotype came up many times. V gene TRBV5-1 combines with J gene TRBJ2-4, with D hard to call. The CDR3 consists of 14 residues. Germline V gives CDR1 SGHRS, CDR2 YFSETQ. Trimming took off 3 bases at V and 0 bases at J, with 7 bases between the two ends. CDR3 in DNA: TGCGCCAGCAGCTCACAGCTAGCCAAAAACATTCAGTACTTC. Protein sequence: CASSSQLAKNIQYF. Complete variable domain (other parts from reference TRBV5-1 and TRBJ2-4): KAGVTQTPRYLIKTRGQQVTLSCSPISGHRSVSWYQQTPGQGLQFLFEYFSETQRNKGNFPGRFSGRQFSNSRSEMNVSTLELGDSALYLCASSSQLAKNIQYFGAGTRLSVL.

The sample holds many counts of this clonotype. The chain joins TRBV20-1 to TRBJ1-2; the match to TRBD1 covers 9 bases. This CDR3 region has 17 residues. Germline trimming cut 2 bases from V and 4 bases from J; bases unmatched to any gene: 14. Germline assignment: CDR1 DFQATT and CDR2 SNEGSKA (reference sequence). DNA of the CDR3: TGCAGTGCTAGACCTCCCGGGACAGGGAAGGCGGTCTATGGCTACACCTTC. Its protein product is CSARPPGTGKAVYGYTF.

The V call is TRBV5-1, the J call TRBJ1-6; 8 bases match TRBD1. The CDR3 spans 14 residues. V lost 4 bases, J lost 7 bases, and 4 bases stayed unmatched. CDR1 and CDR2 from the germline V gene are SGHRS and YFSETQ. Here the CDR3 DNA reads TGCGCCAGCAGCCGGGGACAGGAGAATTCACCCCTCCACTTT. It translates to CASSRGQENSPLHF.

This clonotype was observed at least ten times. This chain links TRBV7-9 with TRBJ1-6, with D maybe TRBD1 (6 bases). Trimming cost V 0 bases and J 7 bases, with 13 bases left between them. The length of the CDR3 is 16 residues. Germline values: CDR1 SEHNR, CDR2 FQNEAQ (reference sequence). Written as DNA, the CDR3 is TGTGCCAGCAGCTTAGCTGGGGGGCGGAGAAATTCACCCCTCCACTTT. Translation gives CASSLAGGRRNSPLHF.

This clonotype has at least ten counts. CDR3 bases: TGTGCCAGCAGCCAAGATTGGGGGGAGACCCAGTACTTC. This translates into CASSQDWGETQYF. The chain couples TRBV3-1 to TRBJ2-5; D possibly uses TRBD1 or TRBD2 (5 bases each). The CDR3 extends over 13 amino acids. Trimming stripped 0 bases from V and 5 bases from J, with 7 bases between. The germline gives CDR1 LGHDT, CDR2 YNNKEL (reference sequence).

On this clonotype: A single base separates this from a much larger clone, so it may be a read error. The chain uses TRBV9 and TRBJ2-2, with D possibly being TRBD1 (6 bases). The CDR3 spans 15 residues. Per germline, CDR1 SGDLS and CDR2 YYNGEE. The CDR3 nucleotides are TGTACCAGCAGCGAATCGGGACACTACACCGGGGAGCTGTTTTTT. This sequence encodes CTSSESGHYTGELFF.

As for this clonotype: A junction boundary mismatches the germline segment, possibly from a read error. This chain links TRBV3-1 with TRBJ2-5; perhaps TRBD2 as D (6 bases). Germline CDR1 and CDR2: LGHDT and YNNKEL (reference sequence). The CDR3 has 15 amino acids. The DNA for the CDR3 is TGTGCCAGCAGCCAAGAGGTCCGGGGGTCAGAGACCCAACACTTC. Translation gives CASSQEVRGSETQHF.

In this sample, this clonotype turned up many times. V and J are TRBV5-5 and TRBJ1-1; D possibly corresponds to TRBD1 (5 bases). The CDR3 runs 16 residues. Germline values: CDR1 SGHKS, CDR2 YYEKEE (reference sequence). The V end was cut by 0 bases, the J end by 1 base, with 13 bases between. CDR3 sequence reads: CASSLGVWGGNTEAFF. DNA of the CDR3: TGTGCCAGCAGCTTGGGAGTATGGGGGGGGAACACTGAAGCTTTCTTT.

The CDR3 bases are TGTGCCAGCAGCTCTACGCCGGGACAGGGAGGGGGCGAAAAACTGTTTTTT. Translation gives CASSSTPGQGGGEKLFF. The chain joins TRBV7-6 to TRBJ1-4; TRBD1 matches 9 bases. This CDR3 has 17 residues. V gave up 4 bases and J gave up 8 bases; unmatched junction bases: 14. Germline assignment: CDR1 SGHVS and CDR2 FNYEAQ.

This clonotype was detected ten times or more. The chain employs TRBV3-1 and TRBJ1-5; 8 bases line up with TRBD1. V lost 2 bases and J lost 7; bases outside the gene matches: 13. Germline loops: CDR1 LGHDT, CDR2 YNNKEL (reference sequence). CDR3 length: 17 amino acids. In DNA form, the CDR3 reads TGTGCCAGCAGCCAACATCCCCTCGGACAGGGAGGACAGCCCCAGCATTTT. This translates into CASSQHPLGQGGQPQHF. The full variable domain, its missing parts supplied by reference TRBV3-1 and TRBJ1-5, is DTAVSQTPKYLVTQMGNDKSIKCEQNLGHDTMYWYKQDSKKFLKIMFSYNNKELIINETVPNRFSPKSPDKAHLNLHINSLELGDSAVYFCASSQHPLGQGGQPQHFGDGTRLSIL.

This clonotype was counted ten times or more. CDR3 sequence: CASSLPDREWWNTEAFF. The CDR3 bases are TGTGCCAGCAGCCTTCCCGACAGGGAGTGGTGGAACACTGAAGCTTTCTTT. The chain couples TRBV5-5 to TRBJ1-1; 7 bases fit TRBD1. The V gene's germline CDR1 is SGHKS and CDR2 YYEKEE (reference sequence). The CDR3 is 17 amino acids. The V gene end was trimmed by 4 bases and the J gene end by 1 base; junction bases not matched to a gene: 13. The whole variable domain, remainder taken from reference TRBV5-5 and TRBJ1-1, is DAGVTQSPTHLIKTRGQQVTLRCSPISGHKSVSWYQQVLGQGPQFIFQYYEKEERGRGNFPDRFSARQFPNYSSELNVNALLLGDSALYLCASSLPDREWWNTEAFFGQGTRLTVV.

In this sample, this clonotype turned up many times. CDR3 region: CAWRAGSVYGTQYF. The CDR3 DNA reads as TGTGCCTGGAGGGCGGGATCTGTTTACGGAACCCAGTACTTC. The chain links TRBV30 to TRBJ2-5, with D perhaps matching TRBD2 (6 bases). The CDR3 consists of 14 residues. Trimming took 3 bases from V and 8 from J, leaving 19 bases between them. In germline, CDR1 is GTSNPN, CDR2 SVGIG (reference sequence). Drawing the rest from reference TRBV30 and TRBJ2-5, the complete variable domain is SQTIHQWPATLVQPVGSPLSLECTVEGTSNPNLYWYRQAAGRGLQLLFYSVGIGQISSEVPQNLSASRPQDRQFILSSKKLLLSDSGFYLCAWRAGSVYGTQYFGPGTRLLVL.

This sequence joins TRBV9 and TRBJ2-3; 11 bases fit TRBD2. Germline values: CDR1 SGDLS, CDR2 YYNGEE. The CDR3 covers 16 residues. V lost 4 bases to trimming and J lost 4 bases; unmatched junction nucleotides: 8. CDR3 nucleotide sequence: TGTGCCAGCAGCAATTGGGGACTAGCGGAGGCAGATACGCAGTATTTT. Translated: CASSNWGLAEADTQYF. Based on the CDR3 plus reference TRBV9 and TRBJ2-3, the full variable domain is DSGVTQTPKHLITATGQRVTLRCSPRSGDLSVYWYQQSLDQGLQFLIQYYNGEERAKGNILERFSAQQFPDLHSELNLSSLELGDSALYFCASSNWGLAEADTQYFGPGTRLTVL.

This clonotype was detected many times. The chain is built from TRBV19 and TRBJ2-6; tentative D call: TRBD2 (5 bases). V lost 3 bases to trimming and J lost 0 bases, with 6 bases between them. Germline CDR1 and CDR2: LNHDA and SQIVND (reference sequence). The CDR3 covers 15 residues. The CDR3 nucleotides read TGTGCCAGTAGTATCCGGGGCTCTGGGGCCAACGTCCTGACTTTC. This sequence encodes CASSIRGSGANVLTF.

Details on this clonotype: A much larger clone lies one base from this, so it may be a read error. The chain is built from TRBV10-3 and TRBJ2-3; D assignment may be TRBD1 or TRBD2 (5 bases each). The germline V gene has CDR1 ENHRY and CDR2 SYGVKD. The germline V and J ends were trimmed by 11 bases and 9 bases, with 24 bases remaining between them. The length of the CDR3 is 14 residues. The CDR3 nucleotides are TGTGCCTTCACCCCTAGTCCCGGGACCGACACGCAGTATTTT. It codes for CAFTPSPGTDTQYF.

Ten or more counts support this clonotype. This chain uses TRBV11-2 with TRBJ2-1, with D maybe TRBD1 (5 bases). The germline V gene has CDR1 SGHAT and CDR2 FQNNGV. The CDR3 is 13 residues long. Trimming cost V 0 bases and J 9 bases, with 9 bases left between them. Here the CDR3 reads CASSLDRRGEQFF. CDR3 DNA: TGTGCCAGCAGCTTAGATCGAAGGGGTGAGCAGTTCTTC. The variable domain in full, with the rest retrieved from reference TRBV11-2 and TRBJ2-1, is EAGVAQSPRYKIIEKRQSVAFWCNPISGHATLYWYQQILGQGPKLLIQFQNNGVVDDSQLPKDRFSAERLKGVDSTLKIQPAKLEDSAVYLCASSLDRRGEQFFGPGTRLTVL.

This clonotype was seen at least ten times. The chain couples TRBV7-2 to TRBJ2-1; 7 bases map to TRBD2. CDR1 is SGHTA and CDR2 is FQGNSA in the germline V gene. V dropped 4 bases and J dropped 0; count of bases not matched to a gene: 3. The CDR3 length is 15 residues. CDR3 residues: CASSSTGGSYNEQFF. The DNA for the CDR3 is TGTGCCAGCAGCTCCACGGGAGGCTCCTACAATGAGCAGTTCTTC.

This clonotype was found many times. This sequence joins TRBV7-9 and TRBJ2-1; 13 bases align to TRBD2. Per germline, CDR1 SEHNR and CDR2 FQNEAQ (reference sequence). This CDR3 has 17 amino acids. After removal of 0 bases from V and 4 bases from J, the junction contained 3 bases not matched to a gene. The CDR3 spells CASSLAGTSGNYNEQFF. Written as DNA, the CDR3 is TGTGCCAGCAGCTTAGCGGGGACTAGCGGGAATTACAATGAGCAGTTCTTC. The entire variable domain, with the rest obtained from reference TRBV7-9 and TRBJ2-1, is as follows: DTGVSQNPRHKITKRGQNVTFRCDPISEHNRLYWYRQTLGQGPEFLTYFQNEAQLEKSRLLSDRFSAERPKGSFSTLEIQRTEQGDSAMYLCASSLAGTSGNYNEQFFGPGTRLTVL.

The table lists this clonotype with many counts. The chain couples TRBV11-3 to TRBJ2-1; D unresolved. The CDR3 runs 15 residues. From germline, CDR1 is SGHNT and CDR2 YENEEA. The ends were cut back, 5 bases at V and 4 bases at J, with 15 bases in the middle. The CDR3 DNA reads TGTGCCAGCAGCCACAGAACTACTAAGTACAATGAGCAGTTCTTC. It codes for CASSHRTTKYNEQFF. Together with reference TRBV11-3 and TRBJ2-1, the CDR3 gives the full variable domain: EAGVVQSPRYKIIEKKQPVAFWCNPISGHNTLYWYLQNLGQGPELLIRYENEEAVDDSQLPKDRFSAERLKGVDSTLKIQPAELGDSAVYLCASSHRTTKYNEQFFGPGTRLTVL.

This clonotype was counted at least ten times. The chain links TRBV20-1 to TRBJ1-2; possible D gene TRBD1, 6 bases. V was trimmed by 0 bases and J by 6 bases, leaving 17 bases between them. This CDR3 is 15 amino acids long. Germline CDR1 reads DFQATT; CDR2 reads SNEGSKA (reference sequence). The CDR3 here is CSARDPRGRQNGYTF. DNA for the CDR3: TGCAGTGCTAGAGATCCCCGGGGGCGTCAGAATGGCTACACCTTC.

The chain carries TRBV29-1 and TRBJ2-5, with 8 positions matching TRBD1. Germline V CDR1 and CDR2: SQVTM, ANQGSEA. Germline trimming cut 5 bases from V and 5 bases from J; bases unmatched to any gene: 1. This CDR3 region has 11 residues. CDR3 DNA sequence: TGCAGCGTTCGACAGGGGGAGACCCAGTACTTC. As protein: CSVRQGETQYF.